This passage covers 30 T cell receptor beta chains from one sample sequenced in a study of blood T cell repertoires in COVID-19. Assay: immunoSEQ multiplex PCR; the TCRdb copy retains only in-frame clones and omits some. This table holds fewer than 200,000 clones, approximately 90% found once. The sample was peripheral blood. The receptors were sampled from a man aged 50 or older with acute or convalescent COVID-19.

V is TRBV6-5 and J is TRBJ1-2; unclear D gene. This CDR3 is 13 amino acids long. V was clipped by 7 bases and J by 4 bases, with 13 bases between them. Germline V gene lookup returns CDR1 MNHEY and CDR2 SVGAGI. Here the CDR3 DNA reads TGTGCCAGCAAGGTCCCAGGTGGCTATGGCTACACCTTC. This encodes CASKVPGGYGYTF.

The CDR3 coding sequence is TGTGCCAGCAGTGAAGGGGCAGCCGATACGCAGTATTTT. Amino acids: CASSEGAADTQYF. The J gene is TRBJ2-3, the V gene TRBV6-1; D gene uncertain. This CDR3 is 13 amino acids long. V dropped 1 base and J dropped 6 bases, with 8 bases sitting between them. Germline-derived CDR1 and CDR2 are MNHNS and SASEGT.

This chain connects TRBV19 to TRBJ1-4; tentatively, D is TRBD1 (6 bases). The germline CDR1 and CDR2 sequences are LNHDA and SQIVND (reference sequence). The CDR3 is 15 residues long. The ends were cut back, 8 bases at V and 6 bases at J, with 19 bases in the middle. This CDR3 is CASSKGGSGDEKLFF. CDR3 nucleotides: TGTGCCAGTTCTAAAGGGGGTAGTGGGGATGAAAAACTGTTTTTT.

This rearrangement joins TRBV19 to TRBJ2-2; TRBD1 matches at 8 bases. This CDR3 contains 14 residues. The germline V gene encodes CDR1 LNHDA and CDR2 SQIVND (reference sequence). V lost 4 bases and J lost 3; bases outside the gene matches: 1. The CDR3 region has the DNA TGTGCCAGTAGTAAGACAGGGGACACCGGGGAGCTGTTTTTT. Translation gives CASSKTGDTGELFF.

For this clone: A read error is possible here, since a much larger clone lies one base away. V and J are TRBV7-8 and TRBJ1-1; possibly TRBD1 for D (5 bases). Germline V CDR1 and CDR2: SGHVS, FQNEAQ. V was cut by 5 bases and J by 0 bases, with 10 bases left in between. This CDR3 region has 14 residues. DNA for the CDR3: TGTGCCAGCAGCCCGGGACTTATGAACACTGAAGCTTTCTTT. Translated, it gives CASSPGLMNTEAFF.

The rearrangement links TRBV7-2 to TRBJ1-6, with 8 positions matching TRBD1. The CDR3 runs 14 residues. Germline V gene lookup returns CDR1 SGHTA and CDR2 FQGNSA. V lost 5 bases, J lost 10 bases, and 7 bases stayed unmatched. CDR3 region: CASSPGQGRSPLHF. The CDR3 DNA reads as TGTGCCAGCAGCCCCGGACAGGGTCGGTCACCCCTCCACTTT. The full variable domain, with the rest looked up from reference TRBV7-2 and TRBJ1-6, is GAGVSQSPSNKVTEKGKDVELRCDPISGHTALYWYRQSLGQGLEFLIYFQGNSAPDKSGLPSDRFSAERTGGSVSTLTIQRTQQEDSAVYLCASSPGQGRSPLHFGNGTRLTVT.

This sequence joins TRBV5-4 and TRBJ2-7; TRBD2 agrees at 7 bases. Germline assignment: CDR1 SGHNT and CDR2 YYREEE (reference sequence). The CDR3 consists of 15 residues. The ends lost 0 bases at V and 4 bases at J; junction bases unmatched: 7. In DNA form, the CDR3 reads TGTGCCAGCAGCTTGGTAGGGAGGGAGGGATACGAGCAGTACTTC. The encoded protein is CASSLVGREGYEQYF.

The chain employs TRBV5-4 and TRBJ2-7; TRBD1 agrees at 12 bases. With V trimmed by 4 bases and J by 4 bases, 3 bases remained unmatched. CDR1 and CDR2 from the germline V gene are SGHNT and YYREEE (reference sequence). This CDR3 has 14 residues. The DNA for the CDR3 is TGTGCCAGCAGCCCGGGACAGGGGGCGTACGAGCAGTACTTC. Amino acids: CASSPGQGAYEQYF.

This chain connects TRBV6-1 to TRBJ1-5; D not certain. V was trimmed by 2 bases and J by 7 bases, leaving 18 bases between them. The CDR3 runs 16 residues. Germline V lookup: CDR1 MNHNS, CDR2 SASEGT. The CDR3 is CASSESPGFLGQPQHF. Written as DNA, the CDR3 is TGTGCCAGCAGTGAAAGTCCGGGGTTTTTGGGGCAGCCCCAGCATTTT.

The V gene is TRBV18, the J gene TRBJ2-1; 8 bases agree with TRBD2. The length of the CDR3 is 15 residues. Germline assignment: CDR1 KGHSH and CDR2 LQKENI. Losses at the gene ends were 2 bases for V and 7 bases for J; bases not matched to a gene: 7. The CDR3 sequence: CASSPKIAGQNEQFF. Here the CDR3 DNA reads TGTGCCAGCTCACCAAAGATAGCGGGGCAAAATGAGCAGTTCTTC.

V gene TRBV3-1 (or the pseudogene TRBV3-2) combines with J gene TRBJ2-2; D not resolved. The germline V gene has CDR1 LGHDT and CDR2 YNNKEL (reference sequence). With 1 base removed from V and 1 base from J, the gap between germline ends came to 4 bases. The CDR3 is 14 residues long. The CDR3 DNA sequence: TGTGCCAGCAGCCAAGGAGGGAACACCGGGGAGCTGTTTTTT. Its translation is CASSQGGNTGELFF.

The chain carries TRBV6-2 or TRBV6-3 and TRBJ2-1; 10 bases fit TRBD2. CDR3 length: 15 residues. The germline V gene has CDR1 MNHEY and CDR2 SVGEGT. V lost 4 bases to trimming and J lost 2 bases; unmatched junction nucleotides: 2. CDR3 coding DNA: TGTGCCAGCAGTTTCCTAGCGGGGGCCTACAATGAGCAGTTCTTC. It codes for CASSFLAGAYNEQFF.

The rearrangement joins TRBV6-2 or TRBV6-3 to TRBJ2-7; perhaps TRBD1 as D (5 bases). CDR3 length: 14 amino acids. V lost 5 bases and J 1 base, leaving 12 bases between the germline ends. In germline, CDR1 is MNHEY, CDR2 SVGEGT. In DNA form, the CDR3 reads TGTGCCAGCAGTCGCTCTACAGGTTCCTACGAGCAGTACTTC. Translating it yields CASSRSTGSYEQYF.

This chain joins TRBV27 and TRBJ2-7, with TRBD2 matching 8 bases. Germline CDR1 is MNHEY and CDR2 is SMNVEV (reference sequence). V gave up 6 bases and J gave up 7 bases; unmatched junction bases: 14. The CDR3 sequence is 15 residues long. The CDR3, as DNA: TGTGCCAGCAGAGGGGAAGACTATCGGGAGGGGGAGCAGTACTTC. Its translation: CASRGEDYREGEQYF.

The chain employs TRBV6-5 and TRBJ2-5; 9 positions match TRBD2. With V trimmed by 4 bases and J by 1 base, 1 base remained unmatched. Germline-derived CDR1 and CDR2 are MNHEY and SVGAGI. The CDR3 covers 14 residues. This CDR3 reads CASSFSGGQETQYF. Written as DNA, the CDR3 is TGTGCCAGCAGTTTTAGCGGGGGCCAAGAGACCCAGTACTTC.

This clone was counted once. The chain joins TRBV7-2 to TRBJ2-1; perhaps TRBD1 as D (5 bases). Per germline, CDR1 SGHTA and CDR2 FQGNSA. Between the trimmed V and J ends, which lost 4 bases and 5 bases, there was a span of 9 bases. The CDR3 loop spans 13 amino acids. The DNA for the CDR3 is TGTGCCAGCAGCTCCATCAGGGACAATGAGCAGTTCTTC. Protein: CASSSIRDNEQFF.

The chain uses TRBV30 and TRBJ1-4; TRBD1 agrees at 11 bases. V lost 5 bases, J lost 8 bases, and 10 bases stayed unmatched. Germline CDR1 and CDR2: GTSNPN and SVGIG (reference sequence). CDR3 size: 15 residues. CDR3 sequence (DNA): TGTGCCTGGCCCGGCCGTGGGGACAGGGGGGAAAAACTGTTTTTT. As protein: CAWPGRGDRGEKLFF.

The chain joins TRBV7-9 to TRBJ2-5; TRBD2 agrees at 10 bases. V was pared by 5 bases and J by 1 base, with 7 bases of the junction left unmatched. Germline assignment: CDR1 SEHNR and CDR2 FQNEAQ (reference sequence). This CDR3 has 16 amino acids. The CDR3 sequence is CASSPGLAVLQETQYF. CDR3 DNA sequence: TGTGCCAGCAGCCCCGGACTAGCGGTACTCCAAGAGACCCAGTACTTC.

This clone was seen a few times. The CDR3 spells CASTQRDPGGGVAGELFF. CDR3 in DNA: TGTGCCAGCACCCAACGAGACCCGGGCGGCGGGGTGGCCGGGGAGCTGTTTTTT. The chain joins TRBV9 to TRBJ2-2; possible D gene TRBD2, 6 bases. Germline V gives CDR1 SGDLS, CDR2 YYNGEE. The CDR3 spans 18 residues. V lost 6 bases and J lost 6, with 27 bases in between.

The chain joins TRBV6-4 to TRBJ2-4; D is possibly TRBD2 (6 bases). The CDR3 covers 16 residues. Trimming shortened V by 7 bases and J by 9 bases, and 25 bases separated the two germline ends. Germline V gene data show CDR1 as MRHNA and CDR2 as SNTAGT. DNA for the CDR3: TGTGCCAGCAACTACAAGGAGGGCGGGTGGGCGTTCATTCAGTACTTC. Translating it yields CASNYKEGGWAFIQYF.

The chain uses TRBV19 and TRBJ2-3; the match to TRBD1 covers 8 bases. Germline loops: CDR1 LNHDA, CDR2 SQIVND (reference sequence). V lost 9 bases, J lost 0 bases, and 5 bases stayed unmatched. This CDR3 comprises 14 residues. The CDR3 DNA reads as TGTGCCAGCAAAGACAGGGGAAGCACAGATACGCAGTATTTT. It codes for CASKDRGSTDTQYF. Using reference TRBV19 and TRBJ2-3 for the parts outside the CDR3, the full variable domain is DGGITQSPKYLFRKEGQNVTLSCEQNLNHDAMYWYRQDPGQGLRLIYYSQIVNDFQKGDIAEGYSVSREKKESFPLTVTSAQKNPTAFYLCASKDRGSTDTQYFGPGTRLTVL.

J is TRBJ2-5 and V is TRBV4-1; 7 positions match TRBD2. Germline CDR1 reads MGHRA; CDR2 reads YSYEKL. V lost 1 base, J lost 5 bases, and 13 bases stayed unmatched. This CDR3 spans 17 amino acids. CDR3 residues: CASSQATTLGGGETQYF. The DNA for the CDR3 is TGCGCCAGCAGCCAAGCAACCACGCTGGGGGGAGGGGAGACCCAGTACTTC.

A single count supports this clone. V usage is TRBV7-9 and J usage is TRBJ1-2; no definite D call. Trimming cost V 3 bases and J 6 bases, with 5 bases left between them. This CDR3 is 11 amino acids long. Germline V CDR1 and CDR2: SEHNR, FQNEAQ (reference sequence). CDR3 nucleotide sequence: TGTGCCAGCAGCTTCACTGATGGCTACACCTTC. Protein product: CASSFTDGYTF.

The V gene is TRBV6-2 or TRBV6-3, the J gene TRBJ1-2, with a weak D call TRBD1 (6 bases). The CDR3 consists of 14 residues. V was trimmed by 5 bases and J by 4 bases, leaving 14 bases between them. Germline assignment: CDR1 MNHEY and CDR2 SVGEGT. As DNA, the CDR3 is TGTGCCAGCAGTACCTCCGGGGGGCTCTATGGCTACACCTTC. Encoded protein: CASSTSGGLYGYTF.

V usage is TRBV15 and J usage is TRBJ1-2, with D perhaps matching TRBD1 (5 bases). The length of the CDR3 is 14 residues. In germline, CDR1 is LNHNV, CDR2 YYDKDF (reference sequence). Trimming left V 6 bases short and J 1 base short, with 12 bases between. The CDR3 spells CATSMGGDNYGYTF. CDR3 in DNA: TGTGCCACCAGTATGGGGGGAGATAACTATGGCTACACCTTC.

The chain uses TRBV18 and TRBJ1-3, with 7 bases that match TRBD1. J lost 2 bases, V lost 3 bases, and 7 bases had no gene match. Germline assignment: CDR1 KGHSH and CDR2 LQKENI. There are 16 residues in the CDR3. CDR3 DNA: TGTGCCAGCTCACCTCAGACAGGGTCACCTGGAAACACCATATATTTT. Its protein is CASSPQTGSPGNTIYF.

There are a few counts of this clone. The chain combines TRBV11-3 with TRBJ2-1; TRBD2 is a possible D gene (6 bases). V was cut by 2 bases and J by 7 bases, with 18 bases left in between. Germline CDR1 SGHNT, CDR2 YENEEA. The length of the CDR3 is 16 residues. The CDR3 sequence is CASSLTGALSGNEQFF. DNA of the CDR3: TGTGCCAGCAGCTTAACAGGTGCCCTCAGCGGGAATGAGCAGTTCTTC.

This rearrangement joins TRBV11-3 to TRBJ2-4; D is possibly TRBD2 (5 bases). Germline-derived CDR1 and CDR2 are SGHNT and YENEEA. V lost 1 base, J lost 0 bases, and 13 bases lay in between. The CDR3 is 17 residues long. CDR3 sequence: CASSLGPGSKAKNIQYF. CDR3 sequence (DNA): TGTGCCAGCAGCTTAGGTCCGGGATCCAAAGCCAAAAACATTCAGTACTTC.

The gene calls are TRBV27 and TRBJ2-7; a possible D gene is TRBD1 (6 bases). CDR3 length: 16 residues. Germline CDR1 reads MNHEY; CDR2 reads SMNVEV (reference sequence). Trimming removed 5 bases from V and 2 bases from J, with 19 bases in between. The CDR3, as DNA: TGTGCCAGCAGTATCCAAGCCAGGGGAAACGCCTACGAGCAGTACTTC. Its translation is CASSIQARGNAYEQYF.

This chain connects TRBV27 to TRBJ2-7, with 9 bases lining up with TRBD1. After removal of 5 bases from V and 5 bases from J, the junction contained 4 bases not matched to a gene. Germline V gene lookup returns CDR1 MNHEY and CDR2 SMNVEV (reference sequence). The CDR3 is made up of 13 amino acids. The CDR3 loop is CASSGTGTHEQYF. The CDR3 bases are TGTGCCAGCAGTGGGACAGGGACCCACGAGCAGTACTTC.